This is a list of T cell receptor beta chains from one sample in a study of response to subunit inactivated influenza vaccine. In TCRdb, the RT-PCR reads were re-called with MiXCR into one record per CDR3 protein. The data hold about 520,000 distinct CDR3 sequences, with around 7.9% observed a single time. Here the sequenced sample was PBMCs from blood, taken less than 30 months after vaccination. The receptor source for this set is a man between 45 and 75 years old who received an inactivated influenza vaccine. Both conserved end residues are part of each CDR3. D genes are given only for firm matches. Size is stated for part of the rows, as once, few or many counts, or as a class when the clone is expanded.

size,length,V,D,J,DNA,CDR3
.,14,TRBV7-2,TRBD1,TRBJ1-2,TGTGCCAGCAGCTTAGCCACAGGGGGCTATGGCTACACCTTC,CASSLATGGYGYTF
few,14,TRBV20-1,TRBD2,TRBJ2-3,TGCAGTGCTAGATCTAGCGGGAGTACAGATACGCAGTATTTT,CSARSSGSTDTQYF
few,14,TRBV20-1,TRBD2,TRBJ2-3,TGCAGTGCTAGACAGTGGGAGAGGGGAGGGACGCAGTATTTT,CSARQWERGGTQYF
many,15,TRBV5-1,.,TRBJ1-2,TGCGCCAGCAGCGGAAGCACAGGAGCCAACTATGGCTACACCTTC,CASSGSTGANYGYTF
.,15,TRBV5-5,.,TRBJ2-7,TGTGCCAGCAGCTTGGGGGGCAGGATTTCCTACGAGCAGTACTTC,CASSLGGRISYEQYF
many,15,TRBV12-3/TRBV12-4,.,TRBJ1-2,TGTGCCAGCACTAGGGGGACGGGAGTTTTTGGTGGCTACACCTTC,CASTRGTGVFGGYTF
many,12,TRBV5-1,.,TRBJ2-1,TGCGCCAGCACAGGACAAGTTGATGAGCAGTTCTTC,CASTGQVDEQFF
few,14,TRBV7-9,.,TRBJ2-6,TGTGCCAGCAGCAACCACGGCGGGGCCAACGTCCTGACTTTC,CASSNHGGANVLTF
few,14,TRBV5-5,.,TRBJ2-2,TGTGCCAGCAGGGACGGGACATACACCGGGGAGCTGTTTTTT,CASRDGTYTGELFF
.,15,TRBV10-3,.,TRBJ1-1,TGTGCCGCCATCACTGGGGGGCCGGGGGACACTGAAGCTTTCTTT,CAAITGGPGDTEAFF
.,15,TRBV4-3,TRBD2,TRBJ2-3,TGCGCCAGCAGCCGCCTGCTAGCGGCAGAGGATACGCAGTATTTT,CASSRLLAAEDTQYF
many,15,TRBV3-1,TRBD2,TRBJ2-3,TGTGCCAGCAGCGCGCGGGGACTAGCGGCGGATACGCAGTATTTT,CASSARGLAADTQYF
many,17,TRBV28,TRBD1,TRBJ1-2,TGTGCCAGCAGTCCCCCGACAGGGTCGTCGGGCAACTATGGCTACACCTTC,CASSPPTGSSGNYGYTF
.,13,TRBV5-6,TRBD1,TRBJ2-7,TGTGCCAGCAGATTACAGGGGGCCTACGAGCAGTACTTC,CASRLQGAYEQYF
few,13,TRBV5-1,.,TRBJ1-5,TGCGCCAGCAGCCCCACGGTTGATCAGCCCCAGCATTTT,CASSPTVDQPQHF
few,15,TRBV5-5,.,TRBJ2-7,TGTGCCAGCAGCTTGGCCTCGGGGGTCTCCTACGAGCAGTACTTC,CASSLASGVSYEQYF
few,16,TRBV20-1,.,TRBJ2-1,TGCAGTGCTAGAGGTCCCGCCCCGGGAGAAAGAAATGAGCAGTTCTTC,CSARGPAPGERNEQFF
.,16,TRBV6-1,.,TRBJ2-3,TGTGCCAGCAGTGAAGGGCCAGGGGTAGGCGCAGATACGCAGTATTTT,CASSEGPGVGADTQYF
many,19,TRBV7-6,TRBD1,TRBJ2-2,TGTGCCAGCAGCTTAGAAGTAGGGGAATACAGGGGGAGCGCCGGGGAGCTGTTTTTT,CASSLEVGEYRGSAGELFF
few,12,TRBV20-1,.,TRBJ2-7,TGCAGTGCTAGAGAGGGTCGTAGGGAGCAGTACTTC,CSAREGRREQYF
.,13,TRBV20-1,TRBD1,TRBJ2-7,TGCAGTGCTAGGGGACAGGGGCGCGGCGAGCAGTACTTC,CSARGQGRGEQYF
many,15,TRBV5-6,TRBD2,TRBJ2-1,TGTGCCAGCAGCACCGGGACTAGCGGATACAATGAGCAGTTCTTC,CASSTGTSGYNEQFF
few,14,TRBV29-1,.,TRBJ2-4,TGCAGCGTTGTCGTTGATAGAGCCAAAAACATTCAGTACTTC,CSVVVDRAKNIQYF
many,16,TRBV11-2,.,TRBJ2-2,TGTGCCAGCAGCACGGGACCGACCACGAACACCGGGGAGCTGTTTTTT,CASSTGPTTNTGELFF
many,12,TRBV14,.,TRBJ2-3,TGTGCCAGCAGCCCCCTTGGTGCTACGCAGTATTTT,CASSPLGATQYF
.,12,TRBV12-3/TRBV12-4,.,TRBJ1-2,TGTGCCAGCAGGGGGTCAGGAGATGGCTACACCTTC,CASRGSGDGYTF
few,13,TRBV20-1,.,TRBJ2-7,TGCAGTGCTAGTCCCAGAACTAGCATCGAGCAGTACTTC,CSASPRTSIEQYF
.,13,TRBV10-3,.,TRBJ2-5,TGTGCCATCAGGGGGGACGGTCAAGAGACCCAGTACTTC,CAIRGDGQETQYF
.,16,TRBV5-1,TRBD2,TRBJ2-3,TGCGCCAGCAGCTTGGGGGCTAGCGGAGCCACAGATACGCAGTATTTT,CASSLGASGATDTQYF
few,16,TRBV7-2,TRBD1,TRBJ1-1,TGTGCCAGCAGCTTCCGGGACAGGGAGATGAAGGCTGAAGCTTTCTTT,CASSFRDREMKAEAFF
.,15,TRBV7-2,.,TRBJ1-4,TGTGCCAGCAGCTTAGATCGGGGGGCCGGTGAAAAACTGTTTTTT,CASSLDRGAGEKLFF
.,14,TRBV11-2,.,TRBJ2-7,TGTGCCAGCAGCTTATCGGTCAAAGGCTACGAGCAGTACTTC,CASSLSVKGYEQYF
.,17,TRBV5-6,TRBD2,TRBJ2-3,TGTGCCAGCAGCCGGACCGGGACTAGCCCTAGCACAGATACGCAGTATTTT,CASSRTGTSPSTDTQYF
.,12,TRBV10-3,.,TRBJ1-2,TGTGCCATCAGTGACCCAGGGTATGGCTACACCTTC,CAISDPGYGYTF
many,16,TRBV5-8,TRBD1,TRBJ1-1,TGTGCCAGCAGCCTCCGGACAGGGGGCGCTTTTACTGAAGCTTTCTTT,CASSLRTGGAFTEAFF
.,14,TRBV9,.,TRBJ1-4,TGTGCCAGCAGCGTAACAGACCGGGTTGAAAAACTGTTTTTT,CASSVTDRVEKLFF
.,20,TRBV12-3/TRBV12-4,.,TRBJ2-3,TGTGCCAGCCTCCGGGACGATTCTTTTTTAGGGACTGGCGACACAGATACGCAGTATTTT,CASLRDDSFLGTGDTDTQYF
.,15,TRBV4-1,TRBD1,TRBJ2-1,TGCGCCAGCAGCCAAGGAGGGGGCTCCCCGGGTGAGCAGTTCTTC,CASSQGGGSPGEQFF
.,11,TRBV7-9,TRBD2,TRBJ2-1,TGTGCCAGCAGAAGACTAGCCGAGCAGTTCTTC,CASRRLAEQFF
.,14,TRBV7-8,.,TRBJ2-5,TGTGCCATTGAGGGCGGGACAGTGAAAGAGACCCAGTACTTC,CAIEGGTVKETQYF
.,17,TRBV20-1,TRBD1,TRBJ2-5,TGCAGTGCTAGGGGGGACAGCCTACGTTCCGGTCGGGAGACCCAGTACTTC,CSARGDSLRSGRETQYF